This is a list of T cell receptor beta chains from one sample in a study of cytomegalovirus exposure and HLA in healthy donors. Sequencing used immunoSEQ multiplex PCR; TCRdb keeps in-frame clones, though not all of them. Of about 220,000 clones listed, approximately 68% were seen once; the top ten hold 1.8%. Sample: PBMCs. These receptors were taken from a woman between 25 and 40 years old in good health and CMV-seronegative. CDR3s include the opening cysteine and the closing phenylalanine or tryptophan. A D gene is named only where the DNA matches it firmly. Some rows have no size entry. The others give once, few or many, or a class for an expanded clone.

CDR3nt: TGTGCCAGCAGTTTAAGCGGGGGGAACACTGAAGCTTTCTTT
CDR3aa: CASSLSGGNTEAFF
j_gene: TRBJ1-1
abundance: few
d_gene: -
v_gene: TRBV27

CDR3nt: TGTGCCAGCAGCTGGAGACAGGGGGAGGGCACCGGGGAGCTGTTTTTT
CDR3aa: CASSWRQGEGTGELFF
j_gene: TRBJ2-2
abundance: -
d_gene: TRBD1
v_gene: TRBV7-9

CDR3nt: TGTGCCAGCAGCCAAGGCTCCGGGGGGGGTACCAAAAACATTCAGTACTTC
CDR3aa: CASSQGSGGGTKNIQYF
j_gene: TRBJ2-4
abundance: -
d_gene: TRBD2
v_gene: TRBV4-2

CDR3nt: TGTGCCAGCAGTCCGTCCAGGGGCGGTAATTCACCCCTCCACTTT
CDR3aa: CASSPSRGGNSPLHF
j_gene: TRBJ1-6
abundance: -
d_gene: -
v_gene: TRBV28

CDR3nt: TGCAGCGTTGAAGCTGGTTTTAGCGGGAGTTACGAGCAGTACTTC
CDR3aa: CSVEAGFSGSYEQYF
j_gene: TRBJ2-7
abundance: -
d_gene: TRBD2
v_gene: TRBV29-1

CDR3nt: TGTGCCAGCAGTGAAGGAGTCTCCAGGGACTACACCTTC
CDR3aa: CASSEGVSRDYTF
j_gene: TRBJ1-2
abundance: -
d_gene: -
v_gene: TRBV2

CDR3nt: TGTGCCAGCAGTTACTCGAGTCGACCAGCGGGGGAGGGGACCCAGTACTTC
CDR3aa: CASSYSSRPAGEGTQYF
j_gene: TRBJ2-5
abundance: -
d_gene: TRBD2
v_gene: TRBV6-7

CDR3nt: TGTGCCAGCAGCTTGTTGGGACTACCTTACAATGAGCAGTTCTTC
CDR3aa: CASSLLGLPYNEQFF
j_gene: TRBJ2-1
abundance: -
d_gene: TRBD2
v_gene: TRBV11-3

CDR3nt: TGCGCCAGCAAACTCGTGTCGAGGGAATCACCCCTCCACTTT
CDR3aa: CASKLVSRESPLHF
j_gene: TRBJ1-6
abundance: -
d_gene: -
v_gene: TRBV10-2

CDR3nt: TGTGCCAGCGGTTTTGGACAGACTCTCATCTACGAGCAGTACTTC
CDR3aa: CASGFGQTLIYEQYF
j_gene: TRBJ2-7
abundance: -
d_gene: -
v_gene: TRBV6-5

CDR3nt: TGTGCCAGCAGCTTAAGTAGCGGGACAGATACGCAGTATTTT
CDR3aa: CASSLSSGTDTQYF
j_gene: TRBJ2-3
abundance: -
d_gene: TRBD2
v_gene: TRBV7-8

CDR3nt: TGTGCCAGCAGCCAACAACAGCGACAGGGGGCTAGAGGGGAGCTGTTTTTT
CDR3aa: CASSQQQRQGARGELFF
j_gene: TRBJ2-2
abundance: -
d_gene: TRBD1
v_gene: TRBV7-8

CDR3nt: TGTGCCAGCAAACCCTCCGGGGTCGGTGAAAAACTGTTTTTT
CDR3aa: CASKPSGVGEKLFF
j_gene: TRBJ1-4
abundance: -
d_gene: -
v_gene: TRBV25-1

CDR3nt: TGTGCCAGCAGTCCCCCCGGGACTACTAAGTACAATGAGCAGTTCTTC
CDR3aa: CASSPPGTTKYNEQFF
j_gene: TRBJ2-1
abundance: few
d_gene: TRBD2
v_gene: TRBV7-3

CDR3nt: TGTGCCAGCAGCTTGAGCTACACCGGGGAGCTGTTTTTT
CDR3aa: CASSLSYTGELFF
j_gene: TRBJ2-2
abundance: few
d_gene: -
v_gene: TRBV7-6

CDR3nt: TGTGCCAGCAGCTCGTGGGAGTCCGACTTGCAGTTCTTC
CDR3aa: CASSSWESDLQFF
j_gene: TRBJ2-1
abundance: -
d_gene: -
v_gene: TRBV5-6

CDR3nt: TGTGCCAGTAGTAGCCCCGGGACAGGGATCAATCAGCCCCAGAATTTT
CDR3aa: CASSSPGTGINQPQNF
j_gene: TRBJ1-5
abundance: -
d_gene: TRBD1
v_gene: TRBV19

CDR3nt: TGTGCCAGCAGTTACGGGGCTAGCGGGGGCCTCAATGAGCAGTTCTTC
CDR3aa: CASSYGASGGLNEQFF
j_gene: TRBJ2-1
abundance: -
d_gene: TRBD2
v_gene: TRBV6-6

CDR3nt: TGTGCCACCAGCGTTAAGCTGACCCTGAGCGCTGAAGCTTTCTTT
CDR3aa: CATSVKLTLSAEAFF
j_gene: TRBJ1-1
abundance: -
d_gene: -
v_gene: TRBV15

CDR3nt: TGTGCCAGTAGTTGGCTCAGGGGGAGCACCGGGGAGCTGTTTTTT
CDR3aa: CASSWLRGSTGELFF
j_gene: TRBJ2-2
abundance: -
d_gene: TRBD1
v_gene: TRBV19

CDR3nt: TGTGCCAGCAGGGGAGGGTTAGCGGGGCGGGTAGGAGGAGAGACCCAGTACTTC
CDR3aa: CASRGGLAGRVGGETQYF
j_gene: TRBJ2-5
abundance: -
d_gene: TRBD2
v_gene: TRBV11-2

CDR3nt: TGTGCCAGCAGTAACGGTCATGTGAAGTTCTTC
CDR3aa: CASSNGHVKFF
j_gene: TRBJ2-1
abundance: -
d_gene: -
v_gene: TRBV6-5

CDR3nt: TGTGCCAGCAGCTTGGCCGGGACAGGGACTGAAGCTTTCTTT
CDR3aa: CASSLAGTGTEAFF
j_gene: TRBJ1-1
abundance: -
d_gene: TRBD1
v_gene: TRBV5-5

CDR3nt: TGTGCCAGCAGTGTTAGGGGCGACGAGCAGTACTTC
CDR3aa: CASSVRGDEQYF
j_gene: TRBJ2-7
abundance: -
d_gene: -
v_gene: TRBV6-1

CDR3nt: TGTGCCAGCAGCTTGGGAGCTGGAAACACCATATATTTT
CDR3aa: CASSLGAGNTIYF
j_gene: TRBJ1-3
abundance: few
d_gene: -
v_gene: TRBV5-6

CDR3nt: TGTGCCAGCAGTCCCCGGGGTAGCGCGGTGCAGTACTTC
CDR3aa: CASSPRGSAVQYF
j_gene: TRBJ2-7
abundance: -
d_gene: -
v_gene: TRBV6-1

CDR3nt: TGTGCCAGTAGTCCCCAGGGGTTCTATGGCTACACCTTC
CDR3aa: CASSPQGFYGYTF
j_gene: TRBJ1-2
abundance: once
d_gene: -
v_gene: TRBV19

CDR3nt: TGTGCCAGCAGTTTGGGGCCAGACTCCTACGAGCAGTACTTC
CDR3aa: CASSLGPDSYEQYF
j_gene: TRBJ2-7
abundance: few
d_gene: -
v_gene: TRBV11-2

CDR3nt: TGCAGCGCCCTCAGGGGTACCTACGAGCAGTACTTC
CDR3aa: CSALRGTYEQYF
j_gene: TRBJ2-7
abundance: -
d_gene: -
v_gene: TRBV29-1

CDR3nt: TGCGCCAGCACCTCTACGGCGGGACAAGAGACCCAGTACTTC
CDR3aa: CASTSTAGQETQYF
j_gene: TRBJ2-5
abundance: -
d_gene: -
v_gene: TRBV5-1

CDR3nt: TGTGCCAGCAGGGTACAGGGGGCTAACTACGAGCAGTACTTC
CDR3aa: CASRVQGANYEQYF
j_gene: TRBJ2-7
abundance: once
d_gene: TRBD1
v_gene: TRBV2

CDR3nt: TGTGCCAGCAGCCTGGGGGGGCCAGGGGAAGCTTTCTTT
CDR3aa: CASSLGGPGEAFF
j_gene: TRBJ1-1
abundance: few
d_gene: -
v_gene: TRBV11-3

CDR3nt: TGTGCCAGCAGCGCTACCACGGGAGTAGCTGGCAATGAGCAGTTCTTC
CDR3aa: CASSATTGVAGNEQFF
j_gene: TRBJ2-1
abundance: -
d_gene: -
v_gene: TRBV9

CDR3nt: TGTGCCAGCAGCTCCGGGACTAGGGCGAACACCGGGGAGCTGTTTTTT
CDR3aa: CASSSGTRANTGELFF
j_gene: TRBJ2-2
abundance: once
d_gene: TRBD2
v_gene: TRBV5-4

CDR3nt: TGTGCCATCAGTGATTTTTCGACAGGGAAGAACACTGAAGCTTTCTTT
CDR3aa: CAISDFSTGKNTEAFF
j_gene: TRBJ1-1
abundance: -
d_gene: TRBD1
v_gene: TRBV6-1

CDR3nt: TGTGCCAGCAGCCAAACTAGCGGGAGGGCCAATGAGCAGTTCTTC
CDR3aa: CASSQTSGRANEQFF
j_gene: TRBJ2-1
abundance: -
d_gene: TRBD2
v_gene: TRBV7-9

CDR3nt: TGTGCCAGCAGTCTCGGGACAGGGGGGGGCGACGAGCAGTACTTC
CDR3aa: CASSLGTGGGDEQYF
j_gene: TRBJ2-7
abundance: -
d_gene: TRBD1
v_gene: TRBV6-1

CDR3nt: TGTGCCAGCAGCTACCTAGTGCGGACCGGGGAGCTGTTTTTT
CDR3aa: CASSYLVRTGELFF
j_gene: TRBJ2-2
abundance: -
d_gene: -
v_gene: TRBV7-2

CDR3nt: TGTGCCAGTGGGAGGACACGTAACACCGGGGAGCTGTTTTTT
CDR3aa: CASGRTRNTGELFF
j_gene: TRBJ2-2
abundance: -
d_gene: -
v_gene: TRBV19

CDR3nt: TGTGCCAGCAGCGCCTCGAGATGGGGACTACCAAAAAGAGGCACAGATACGCAGTATTTT
CDR3aa: CASSASRWGLPKRGTDTQYF
j_gene: TRBJ2-3
abundance: -
d_gene: TRBD2
v_gene: TRBV9